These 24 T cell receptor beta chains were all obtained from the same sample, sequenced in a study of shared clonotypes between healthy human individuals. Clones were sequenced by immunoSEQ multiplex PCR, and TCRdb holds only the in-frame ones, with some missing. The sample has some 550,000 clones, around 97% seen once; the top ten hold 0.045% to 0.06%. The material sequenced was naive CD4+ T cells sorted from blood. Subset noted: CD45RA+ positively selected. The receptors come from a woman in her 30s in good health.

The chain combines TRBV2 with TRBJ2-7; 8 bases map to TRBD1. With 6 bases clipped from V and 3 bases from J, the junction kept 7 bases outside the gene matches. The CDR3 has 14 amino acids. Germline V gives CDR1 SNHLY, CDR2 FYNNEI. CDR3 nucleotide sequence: TGTGCCAGCAGCGCCGGGACAGGTCGCTACGAGCAGTACTTC. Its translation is CASSAGTGRYEQYF.

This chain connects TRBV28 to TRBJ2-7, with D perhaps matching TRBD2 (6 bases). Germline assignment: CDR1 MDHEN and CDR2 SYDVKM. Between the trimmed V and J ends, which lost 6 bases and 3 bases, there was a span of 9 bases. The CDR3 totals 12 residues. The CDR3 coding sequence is TGTGCCAGCAGGACTAGGATCTACGAGCAGTACTTC. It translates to CASRTRIYEQYF.

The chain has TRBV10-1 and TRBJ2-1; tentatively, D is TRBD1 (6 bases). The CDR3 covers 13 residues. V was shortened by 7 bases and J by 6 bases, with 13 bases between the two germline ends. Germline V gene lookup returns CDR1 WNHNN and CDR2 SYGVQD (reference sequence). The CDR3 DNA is TGCGCCAGCACCGGACAGATAGGCAATGAGCAGTTCTTC. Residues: CASTGQIGNEQFF.

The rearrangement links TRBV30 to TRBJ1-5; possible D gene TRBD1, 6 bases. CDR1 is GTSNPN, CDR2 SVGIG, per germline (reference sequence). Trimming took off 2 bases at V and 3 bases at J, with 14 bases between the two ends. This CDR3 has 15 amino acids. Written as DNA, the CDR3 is TGTGCCTGGAGTAGGGACACCCTTAACAATCAGCCCCAGCATTTT. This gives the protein CAWSRDTLNNQPQHF.

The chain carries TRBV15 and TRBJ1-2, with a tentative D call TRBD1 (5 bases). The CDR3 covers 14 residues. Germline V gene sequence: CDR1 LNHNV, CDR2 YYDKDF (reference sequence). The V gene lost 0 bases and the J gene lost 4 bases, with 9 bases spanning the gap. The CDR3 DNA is TGTGCCACCAGCAGAGATAAAGGGGTCTATGGCTACACCTTC. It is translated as CATSRDKGVYGYTF.

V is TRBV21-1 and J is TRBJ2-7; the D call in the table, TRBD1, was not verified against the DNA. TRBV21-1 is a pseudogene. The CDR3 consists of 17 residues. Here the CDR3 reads CASSTMGGQGPTYEQYF. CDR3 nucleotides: TGTGCCAGCAGCACGATGGGGGGACAGGGGCCTACCTACGAGCAGTACTTC.

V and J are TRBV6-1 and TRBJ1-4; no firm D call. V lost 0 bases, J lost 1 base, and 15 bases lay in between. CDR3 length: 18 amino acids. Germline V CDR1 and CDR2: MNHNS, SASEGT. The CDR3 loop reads CASSEARMSLRTNEKLFF. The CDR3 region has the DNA TGTGCCAGCAGTGAAGCGCGTATGTCACTTAGAACTAATGAAAAACTGTTTTTT.

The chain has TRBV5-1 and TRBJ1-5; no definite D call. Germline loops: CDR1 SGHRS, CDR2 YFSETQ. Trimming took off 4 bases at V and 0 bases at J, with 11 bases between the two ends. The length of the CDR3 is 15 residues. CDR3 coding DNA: TGCGCCAGCAGCATGGACGGGAATAGCAATCAGCCCCAGCATTTT. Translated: CASSMDGNSNQPQHF.

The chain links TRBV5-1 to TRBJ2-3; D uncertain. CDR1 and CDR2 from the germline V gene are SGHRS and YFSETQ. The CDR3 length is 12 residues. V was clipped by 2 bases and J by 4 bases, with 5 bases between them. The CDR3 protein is CASSFLADTQYF. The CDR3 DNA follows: TGCGCCAGCAGCTTTTTGGCAGATACGCAGTATTTT.

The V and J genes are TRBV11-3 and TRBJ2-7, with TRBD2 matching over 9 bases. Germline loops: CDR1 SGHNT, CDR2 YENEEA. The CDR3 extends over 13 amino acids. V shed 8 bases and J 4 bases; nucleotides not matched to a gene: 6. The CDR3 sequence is CASSTLAGYEQYF. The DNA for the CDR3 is TGTGCCAGCTCGACGCTAGCGGGATACGAGCAGTACTTC.

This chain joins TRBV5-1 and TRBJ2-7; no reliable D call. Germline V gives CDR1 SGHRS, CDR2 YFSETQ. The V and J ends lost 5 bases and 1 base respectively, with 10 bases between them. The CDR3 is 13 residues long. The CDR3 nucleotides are TGCGCCAGCAGATCGATGATATCCTACGAGCAGTACTTC. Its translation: CASRSMISYEQYF.

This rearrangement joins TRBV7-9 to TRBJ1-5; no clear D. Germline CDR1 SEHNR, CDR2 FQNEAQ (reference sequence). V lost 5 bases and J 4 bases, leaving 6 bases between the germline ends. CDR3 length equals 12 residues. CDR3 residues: CASSHGNQPQHF. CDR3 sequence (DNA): TGTGCCAGCAGCCACGGGAATCAGCCCCAGCATTTT.

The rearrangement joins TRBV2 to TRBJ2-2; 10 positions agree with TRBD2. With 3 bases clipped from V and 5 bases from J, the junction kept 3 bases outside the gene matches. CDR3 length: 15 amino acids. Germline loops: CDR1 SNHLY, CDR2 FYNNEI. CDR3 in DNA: TGTGCCAGCAGTGAGCTAGCGGGAGAAACCGGGGAGCTGTTTTTT. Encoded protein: CASSELAGETGELFF. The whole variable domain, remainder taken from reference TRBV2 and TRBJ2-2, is EPEVTQTPSHQVTQMGQEVILRCVPISNHLYFYWYRQILGQKVEFLVSFYNNEISEKSEIFDDQFSVERPDGSNFTLKIRSTKLEDSAMYFCASSELAGETGELFFGEGSRLTVL.

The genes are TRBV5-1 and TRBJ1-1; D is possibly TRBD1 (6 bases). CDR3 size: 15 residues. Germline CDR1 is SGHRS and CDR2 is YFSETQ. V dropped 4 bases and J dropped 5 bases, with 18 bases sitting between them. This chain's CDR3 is CASSGANREGTEAFF. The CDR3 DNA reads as TGCGCCAGCAGCGGGGCCAACAGGGAAGGAACTGAAGCTTTCTTT.

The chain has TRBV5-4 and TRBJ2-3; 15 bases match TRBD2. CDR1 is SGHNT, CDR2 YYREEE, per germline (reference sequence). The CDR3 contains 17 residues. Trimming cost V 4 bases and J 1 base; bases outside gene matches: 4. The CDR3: CASSKGLAGGRTDTQYF. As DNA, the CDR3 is TGTGCCAGCAGCAAGGGACTAGCGGGAGGTCGCACAGATACGCAGTATTTT.

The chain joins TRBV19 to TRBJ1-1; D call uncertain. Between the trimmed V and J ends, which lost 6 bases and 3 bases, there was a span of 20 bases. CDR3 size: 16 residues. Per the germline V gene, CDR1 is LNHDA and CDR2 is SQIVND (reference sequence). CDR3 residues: CASRNTLTRRDTEAFF. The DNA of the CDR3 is TGTGCCAGTAGGAATACTCTAACCAGACGGGACACTGAAGCTTTCTTT.

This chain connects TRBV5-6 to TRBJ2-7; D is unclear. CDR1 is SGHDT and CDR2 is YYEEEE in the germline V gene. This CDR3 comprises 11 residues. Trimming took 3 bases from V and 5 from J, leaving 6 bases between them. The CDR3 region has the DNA TGTGCCAGCAGCTACGTGAACGAGCAGTACTTC. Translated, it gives CASSYVNEQYF.

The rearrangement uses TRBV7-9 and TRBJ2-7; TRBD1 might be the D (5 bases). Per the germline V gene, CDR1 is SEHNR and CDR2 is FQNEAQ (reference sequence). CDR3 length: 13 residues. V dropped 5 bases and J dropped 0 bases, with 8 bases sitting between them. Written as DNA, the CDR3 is TGTGCCAGCAGCCCAGGGATCTCCTACGAGCAGTACTTC. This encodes CASSPGISYEQYF.

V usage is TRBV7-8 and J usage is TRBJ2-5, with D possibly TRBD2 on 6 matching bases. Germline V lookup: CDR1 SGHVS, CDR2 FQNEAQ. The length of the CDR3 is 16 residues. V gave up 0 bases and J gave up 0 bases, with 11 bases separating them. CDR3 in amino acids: CASSLAERAYQETQYF. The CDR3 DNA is TGTGCCAGCAGCTTAGCGGAGCGGGCTTACCAAGAGACCCAGTACTTC.

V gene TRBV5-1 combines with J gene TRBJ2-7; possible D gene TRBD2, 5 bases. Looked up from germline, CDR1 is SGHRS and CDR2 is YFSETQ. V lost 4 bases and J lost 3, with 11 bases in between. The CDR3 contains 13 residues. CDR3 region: CASSEGGGYEQYF. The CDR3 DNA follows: TGCGCCAGCAGCGAGGGCGGTGGCTACGAGCAGTACTTC. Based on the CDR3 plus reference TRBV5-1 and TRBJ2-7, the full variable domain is KAGVTQTPRYLIKTRGQQVTLSCSPISGHRSVSWYQQTPGQGLQFLFEYFSETQRNKGNFPGRFSGRQFSNSRSEMNVSTLELGDSALYLCASSEGGGYEQYFGPGTRLTVT.

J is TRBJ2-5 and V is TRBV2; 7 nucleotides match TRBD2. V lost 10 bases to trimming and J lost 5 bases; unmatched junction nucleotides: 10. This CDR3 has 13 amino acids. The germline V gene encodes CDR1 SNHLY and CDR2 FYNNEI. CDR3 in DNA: TGTGCCACCTCGAGCGGGGTGCCCGAGACCCAGTACTTC. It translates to CATSSGVPETQYF.

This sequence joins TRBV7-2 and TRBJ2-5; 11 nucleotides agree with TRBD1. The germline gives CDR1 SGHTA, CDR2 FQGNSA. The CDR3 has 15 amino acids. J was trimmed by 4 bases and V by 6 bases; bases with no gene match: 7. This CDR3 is CASRAGTGGGETQYF. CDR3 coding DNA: TGTGCCAGCAGAGCCGGGACAGGGGGGGGAGAGACCCAGTACTTC. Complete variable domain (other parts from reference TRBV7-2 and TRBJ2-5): GAGVSQSPSNKVTEKGKDVELRCDPISGHTALYWYRQSLGQGLEFLIYFQGNSAPDKSGLPSDRFSAERTGGSVSTLTIQRTQQEDSAVYLCASRAGTGGGETQYFGPGTRLLVL.

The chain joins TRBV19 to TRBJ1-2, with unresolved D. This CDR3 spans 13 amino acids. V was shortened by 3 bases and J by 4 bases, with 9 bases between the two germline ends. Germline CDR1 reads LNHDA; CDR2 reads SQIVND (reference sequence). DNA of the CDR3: TGTGCCAGTAGTATTCAGGATACCTATGGCTACACCTTC. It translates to CASSIQDTYGYTF.

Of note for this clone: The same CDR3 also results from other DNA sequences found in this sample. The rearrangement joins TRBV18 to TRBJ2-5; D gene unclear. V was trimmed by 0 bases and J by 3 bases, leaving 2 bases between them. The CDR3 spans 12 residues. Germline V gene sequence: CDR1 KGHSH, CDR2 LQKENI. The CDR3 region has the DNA TGTGCCAGCTCACCACCGGAAGAGACCCAGTACTTC. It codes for CASSPPEETQYF.